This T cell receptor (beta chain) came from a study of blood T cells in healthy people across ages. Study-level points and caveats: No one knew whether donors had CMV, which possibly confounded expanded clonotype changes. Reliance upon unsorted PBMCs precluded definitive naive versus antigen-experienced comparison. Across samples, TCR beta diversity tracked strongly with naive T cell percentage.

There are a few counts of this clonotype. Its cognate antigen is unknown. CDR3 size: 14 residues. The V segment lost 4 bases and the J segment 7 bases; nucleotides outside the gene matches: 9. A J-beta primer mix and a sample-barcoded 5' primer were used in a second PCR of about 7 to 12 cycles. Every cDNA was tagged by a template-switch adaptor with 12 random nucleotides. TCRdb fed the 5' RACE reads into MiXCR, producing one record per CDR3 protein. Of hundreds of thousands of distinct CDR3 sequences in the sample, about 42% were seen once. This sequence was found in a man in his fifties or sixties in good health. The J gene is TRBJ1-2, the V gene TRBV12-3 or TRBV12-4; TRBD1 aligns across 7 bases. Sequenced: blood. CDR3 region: CASSSKEGAAGYTF. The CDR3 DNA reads TGTGCCAGCAGTTCTAAGGAGGGGGCGGCTGGCTACACCTTC.